Below are 20 T cell receptor beta chains sequenced from a single sample in a study of metastatic and nonmetastatic thyroid tumors. TCRdb reprocessed the PCR reads using MiXCR. The sample lists 40,000 to 50,000 clones; around 10% were seen once. All patients were treatment-naive before thyroid surgery. The sequenced sample was blood. These receptors were obtained from a male donor with papillary thyroid cancer or a benign thyroid nodule (not recorded which). Some clones in this sample may be carry-over from other donors' samples.

A note on this clone: A much larger clone is a single base away; this may be a read error. J is TRBJ1-1 and V is TRBV19; no clear D gene. The V end was cut by 6 bases, the J end by 0 bases, with 11 bases between. The CDR3 runs to 14 residues. Germline CDR1 and CDR2: LNHDA and SQIVND (reference sequence). As DNA, the CDR3 is TGTGCCAGTAGAAGCGGACGGTTGAACACTGAAGCTTTCTTT. Protein product: CASRSGRLNTEAFF.

This clone was seen a handful of times. The chain is built from TRBV6-1 and TRBJ1-5; D is unclear. Trimming removed 3 bases from V and 7 bases from J, with 13 bases in between. Germline CDR1 and CDR2: MNHNS and SASEGT. CDR3 size: 14 residues. The CDR3 bases are TGTGCCAGCAGTGAGGCGCATCTTCTGCAGCCCCAGCATTTT. It translates to CASSEAHLLQPQHF.

Many counts were recorded for this clone. This chain uses TRBV20-1 with TRBJ2-1; no clear D. Trimming left V 5 bases short and J 0 bases short, with 5 bases between. The CDR3 sequence is 12 residues long. Per the germline V gene, CDR1 is DFQATT and CDR2 is SNEGSKA (reference sequence). The CDR3: CSAYASYNEQFF. The CDR3 region has the DNA TGCAGTGCTTACGCCTCCTACAATGAGCAGTTCTTC.

The table lists this clone with many counts. V and J are TRBV5-4 and TRBJ1-1; 7 bases match TRBD1. CDR1 is SGHNT and CDR2 is YYREEE in the germline V gene (reference sequence). The V gene end was trimmed by 4 bases and the J gene end by 7 bases; junction bases not matched to a gene: 13. The CDR3 covers 15 residues. CDR3 loop: CASSLSRGGAFEAFF. The CDR3, as DNA: TGTGCCAGCAGCCTGAGTCGAGGGGGCGCCTTTGAAGCTTTCTTT.

The chain joins TRBV4-1 to TRBJ1-5; a possible D gene is TRBD1 (6 bases). Per the germline V gene, CDR1 is MGHRA and CDR2 is YSYEKL. The CDR3 consists of 13 residues. V was pared by 5 bases and J by 7 bases, with 12 bases between. In DNA, the CDR3 is TGCGCCAGCAGCTCCTGGGGGGGCCAGCCCCAGCATTTT. Residues: CASSSWGGQPQHF.

This clone was found a few times. V and J are TRBV11-2 and TRBJ1-2; D gene ambiguous. This CDR3 comprises 15 residues. V dropped 0 bases and J dropped 2 bases, with 10 bases sitting between them. Germline V gives CDR1 SGHAT, CDR2 FQNNGV. This CDR3 reads CASSLERIQNYGYTF. CDR3 in DNA: TGTGCCAGCAGCTTAGAAAGGATACAGAACTATGGCTACACCTTC.

As for this clone: This sample includes further DNA sequences coding for the same CDR3. The chain is built from TRBV3-1 and TRBJ2-1, with a possible D match to TRBD2 (6 bases). Deletions cut 0 bases from V and 4 bases from J, with 13 bases between. Germline CDR1 LGHDT, CDR2 YNNKEL (reference sequence). CDR3 length: 16 residues. The CDR3 is CASSQERGRSYNEQFF. In nucleotides, the CDR3 is TGTGCCAGCAGCCAAGAACGGGGGAGGTCGTACAATGAGCAGTTCTTC.

Judged by abundance, this clone is medium-sized. This chain links TRBV6-5 with TRBJ2-5; 8 nucleotides match TRBD1. V lost 0 bases to trimming and J lost 4 bases; unmatched junction nucleotides: 7. From germline, CDR1 is MNHEY and CDR2 SVGAGI. The CDR3 has 16 residues. DNA for the CDR3: TGTGCCAGCAGTTACTCAATCGGACAGGGTGGAGAGACCCAGTACTTC. It yields the protein CASSYSIGQGGETQYF.

This clone has ten or more counts. The chain joins TRBV4-2 to TRBJ2-7, with 10 bases that match TRBD1. Losses at the gene ends were 1 base for V and 5 bases for J; bases not matched to a gene: 8. CDR1 is LGHNA and CDR2 is YNFKEQ in the germline V gene. This CDR3 contains 16 residues. This chain's CDR3 is CASSQGGRGQGDEQYF. CDR3 nucleotides: TGTGCCAGCAGCCAAGGGGGTCGCGGACAGGGGGACGAGCAGTACTTC.

This clone was recorded at least ten times. The V call is TRBV24-1, the J call TRBJ1-5; 10 bases line up with TRBD1. This CDR3 spans 14 amino acids. V shed 4 bases and J 7 bases; nucleotides not matched to a gene: 3. The germline CDR1 and CDR2 sequences are KGHDR and SFDVKD. This CDR3 is CATSEGQGFQPQHF. The DNA of the CDR3 is TGTGCCACCAGTGAGGGACAGGGGTTCCAGCCCCAGCATTTT.

This clone was seen repeatedly, ten times or more. The chain links TRBV12-3 or TRBV12-4 to TRBJ2-1; 8 bases map to TRBD2. The V and J ends lost 4 bases and 1 base, in that order; junction bases with no gene match: 3. CDR3 length: 15 amino acids. The CDR3 DNA follows: TGTGCCAGCAGTTGGACTAGCCTATCCTACAATGAGCAGTTCTTC. The encoded protein is CASSWTSLSYNEQFF.

This clone was counted ten times or more. The rearrangement links TRBV3-1 to TRBJ2-2; D unclear. The V end lost 1 base, the J end lost 0 bases, and 9 bases lay between the germline ends. This CDR3 contains 16 residues. Germline CDR1 LGHDT, CDR2 YNNKEL (reference sequence). The CDR3 DNA reads as TGTGCCAGCAGCCAAGGTGGGCTAGCGAACACCGGGGAGCTGTTTTTT. This encodes CASSQGGLANTGELFF.

This clone was seen ten or more times. The J gene is TRBJ2-2, the V gene TRBV6-1; TRBD1 agrees at 9 bases. CDR3 length equals 15 residues. Germline values: CDR1 MNHNS, CDR2 SASEGT. Trimming at V came to 6 bases and at J to 4 bases, leaving 6 bases not matched to a gene. CDR3 loop: CASSPDRGGTGELFF. The CDR3 coding sequence is TGTGCCAGCAGCCCGGACAGGGGCGGCACCGGGGAGCTGTTTTTT.

This clone was counted ten times or more. The chain couples TRBV20-1 to TRBJ2-7; 7 nucleotides match TRBD1. Germline V lookup: CDR1 DFQATT, CDR2 SNEGSKA (reference sequence). J lost 0 bases, V lost 1 base, and 3 bases had no gene match. The CDR3 contains 14 residues. Here the CDR3 DNA reads TGCAGTGCTAGAGGGCGACAGGGCTCCTACGAGCAGTACTTC. This translates into CSARGRQGSYEQYF.

This clone occurred many times. The J gene is TRBJ1-2, the V gene TRBV19; 7 bases map to TRBD1. This CDR3 has 15 residues. Germline V CDR1 and CDR2: LNHDA, SQIVND (reference sequence). V was clipped by 7 bases and J by 4 bases; unmatched bases: 12. CDR3 sequence: CASKGRQGTGYGYTF. The CDR3 nucleotides are TGTGCCAGTAAAGGCAGACAGGGAACGGGCTATGGCTACACCTTC.

This clone showed up many times. The rearrangement uses TRBV4-1 and TRBJ2-7, with 9 bases fitting TRBD1. CDR3 length: 15 residues. Germline V gene lookup returns CDR1 MGHRA and CDR2 YSYEKL. V gave up 4 bases and J gave up 3 bases; unmatched junction bases: 7. CDR3: CASSPTGTGNYEQYF. CDR3 DNA: TGCGCCAGCAGCCCCACCGGGACAGGGAACTACGAGCAGTACTTC.

This clone was seen repeatedly, ten times or more. The V gene is TRBV5-6, the J gene TRBJ2-7, with D unresolved. The CDR3 is 13 amino acids. The germline V gene encodes CDR1 SGHDT and CDR2 YYEEEE. V lost 5 bases, J lost 0 bases, and 9 bases lay in between. The CDR3: CASSGWSSYEQYF. In DNA, the CDR3 is TGTGCCAGCAGTGGATGGAGCTCCTACGAGCAGTACTTC.

The chain carries TRBV28 and TRBJ2-1; 8 nucleotides align to TRBD2. The CDR3 consists of 16 residues. Germline CDR1 MDHEN, CDR2 SYDVKM. The J segment lost 8 bases and the V segment lost 7 bases, leaving 16 bases of the junction unmatched. CDR3 nucleotide sequence: TGTGCCAGCACCTCCCCCCCGGGAGGGGGGGTGTATGAGCAGTTCTTC. Protein: CASTSPPGGGVYEQFF. The full variable domain, in which reference TRBV28 and TRBJ2-1 provide the parts outside the CDR3, is DVKVTQSSRYLVKRTGEKVFLECVQDMDHENMFWYRQDPGLGLRLIYFSYDVKMKEKGDIPEGYSVSREKKERFSLILESASTNQTSMYLCASTSPPGGGVYEQFFGPGTRLTVL.

By share, this clone counts as medium-sized. The chain couples TRBV6-1 to TRBJ2-7; 10 bases are a match to TRBD1. This CDR3 has 16 residues. V was clipped by 5 bases and J by 3 bases; unmatched bases: 10. Germline CDR1 reads MNHNS; CDR2 reads SASEGT. The CDR3 DNA is TGTGCCAGCAGTTCCCTGGGGACAGGGGACTACTACGAGCAGTACTTC. It yields the protein CASSSLGTGDYYEQYF.

This clone was picked up many times. The chain employs TRBV19 and TRBJ2-7, with 9 bases identical to TRBD1. Germline V gives CDR1 LNHDA, CDR2 SQIVND (reference sequence). This CDR3 has 15 amino acids. J gave up 2 bases and V 3 bases, and 5 bases lay outside the gene matches. In DNA, the CDR3 is TGTGCCAGTAGTATTGGCGGGACAGGGCCCTACGAGCAGTACTTC. This translates into CASSIGGTGPYEQYF.